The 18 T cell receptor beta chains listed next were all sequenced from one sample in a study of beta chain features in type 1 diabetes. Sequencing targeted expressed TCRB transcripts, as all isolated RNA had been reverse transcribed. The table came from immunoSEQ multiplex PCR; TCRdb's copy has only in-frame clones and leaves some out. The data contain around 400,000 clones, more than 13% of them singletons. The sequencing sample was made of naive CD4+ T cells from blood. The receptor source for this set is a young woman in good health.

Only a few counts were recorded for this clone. In DNA form, the CDR3 reads TGTGCCAGCAGCCCCAACTCTTATCAGCCCCAGCATTTT. Amino acids: CASSPNSYQPQHF. This chain uses TRBV14 with TRBJ1-5; D is unresolved. V lost 4 bases and J 5 bases, leaving 9 bases between the germline ends. Germline loops: CDR1 SGHDN, CDR2 FVKESK. The CDR3 runs to 13 residues.

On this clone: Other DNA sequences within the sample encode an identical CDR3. Here the CDR3 DNA reads TGTGCCTGGAGTACAGGGGGCAGGACTGAAGCTTTCTTT. It is translated as CAWSTGGRTEAFF. The chain recombines TRBV30 with TRBJ1-1; 9 positions match TRBD1. CDR1 and CDR2 from the germline V gene are GTSNPN and SVGIG (reference sequence). V lost 2 bases, J lost 5 bases, and 3 bases stayed unmatched. This CDR3 is 13 amino acids long.

CDR3 bases: TGTGCCAGCAGCCGGACAGGAGATACGCAGTATTTT. Translated: CASSRTGDTQYF. The chain uses TRBV7-2 and TRBJ2-3; 7 bases fit TRBD1. J gave up 5 bases and V 5 bases, and 1 base lay outside the gene matches. This CDR3 has 12 amino acids. Germline loops: CDR1 SGHTA, CDR2 FQGNSA.

CDR3 residues: CASSLRTSGRGSYEQYF. In DNA form, the CDR3 reads TGTGCCAGCAGTTTACGGACTAGCGGGAGGGGAAGTTACGAGCAGTACTTC. The J gene is TRBJ2-7, the V gene TRBV28; TRBD2 aligns across 15 bases. Germline V gene lookup returns CDR1 MDHEN and CDR2 SYDVKM. The CDR3 is 17 residues long. V shed 2 bases, J shed 4 bases, and the junction held 6 bases outside the gene matches. Based on the CDR3 plus reference TRBV28 and TRBJ2-7, the full variable domain is DVKVTQSSRYLVKRTGEKVFLECVQDMDHENMFWYRQDPGLGLRLIYFSYDVKMKEKGDIPEGYSVSREKKERFSLILESASTNQTSMYLCASSLRTSGRGSYEQYFGPGTRLTVT.

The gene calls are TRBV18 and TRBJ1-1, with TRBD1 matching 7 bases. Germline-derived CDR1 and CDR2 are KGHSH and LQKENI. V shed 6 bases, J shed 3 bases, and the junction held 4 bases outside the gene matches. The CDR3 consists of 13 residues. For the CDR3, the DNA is TGTGCCAGCTCCCACGGACAGGACACTGAAGCTTTCTTT. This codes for CASSHGQDTEAFF.

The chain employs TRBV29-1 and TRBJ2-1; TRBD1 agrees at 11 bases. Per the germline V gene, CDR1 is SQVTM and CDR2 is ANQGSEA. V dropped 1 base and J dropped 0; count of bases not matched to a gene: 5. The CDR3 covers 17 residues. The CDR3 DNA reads TGCAGCGTTGAAGGGGACAGGGGGAGAATCTCCTACAATGAGCAGTTCTTC. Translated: CSVEGDRGRISYNEQFF.

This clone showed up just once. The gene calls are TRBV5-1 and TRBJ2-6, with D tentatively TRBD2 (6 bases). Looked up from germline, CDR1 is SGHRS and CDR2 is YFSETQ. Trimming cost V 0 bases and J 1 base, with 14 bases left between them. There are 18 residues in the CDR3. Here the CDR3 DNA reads TGCGCCAGCAGCTTGGCTAAGGGCGGGAAATCTGGGGCCAACGTCCTGACTTTC. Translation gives CASSLAKGGKSGANVLTF.

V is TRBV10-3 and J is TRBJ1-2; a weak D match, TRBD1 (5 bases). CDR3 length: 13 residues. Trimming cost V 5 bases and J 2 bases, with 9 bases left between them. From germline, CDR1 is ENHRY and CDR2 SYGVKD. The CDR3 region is CAISKGQNYGYTF. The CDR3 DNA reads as TGTGCCATCAGTAAGGGGCAGAACTATGGCTACACCTTC.

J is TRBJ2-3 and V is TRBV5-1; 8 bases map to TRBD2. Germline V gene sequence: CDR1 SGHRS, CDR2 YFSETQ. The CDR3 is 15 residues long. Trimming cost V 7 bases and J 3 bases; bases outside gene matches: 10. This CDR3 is CASGTSGGRTDTQYF. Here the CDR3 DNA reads TGCGCCAGCGGGACTAGTGGCGGACGTACAGATACGCAGTATTTT.

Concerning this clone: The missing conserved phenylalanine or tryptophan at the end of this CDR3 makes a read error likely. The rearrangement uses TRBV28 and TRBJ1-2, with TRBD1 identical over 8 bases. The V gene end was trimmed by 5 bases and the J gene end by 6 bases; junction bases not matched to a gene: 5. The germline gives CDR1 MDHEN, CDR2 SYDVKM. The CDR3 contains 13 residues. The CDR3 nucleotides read TGTGCCAGCAGTGATACAGGGGGAAATGGCTACACCCTC. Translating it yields CASSDTGGNGYTL.

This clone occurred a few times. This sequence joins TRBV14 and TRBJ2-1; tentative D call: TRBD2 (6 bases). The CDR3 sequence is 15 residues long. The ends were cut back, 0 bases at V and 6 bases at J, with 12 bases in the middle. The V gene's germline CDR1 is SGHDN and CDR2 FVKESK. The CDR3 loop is CASSQEGRSINEQFF. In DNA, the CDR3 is TGTGCCAGCAGCCAAGAGGGGAGGAGCATCAATGAGCAGTTCTTC.

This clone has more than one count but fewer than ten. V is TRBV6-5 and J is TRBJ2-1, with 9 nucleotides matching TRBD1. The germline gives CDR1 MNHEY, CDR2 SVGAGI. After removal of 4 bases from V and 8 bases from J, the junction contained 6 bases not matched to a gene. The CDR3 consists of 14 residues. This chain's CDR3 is CASSFKTGGHEQFF. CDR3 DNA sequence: TGTGCCAGCAGTTTTAAAACAGGGGGCCATGAGCAGTTCTTC.

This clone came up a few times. CDR3 in amino acids: CASSFGLAGPLWETQYF. CDR3 in DNA: TGCGCCAGCAGCTTTGGGCTAGCGGGACCCCTGTGGGAGACCCAGTACTTC. The J gene is TRBJ2-5, the V gene TRBV5-1; 9 bases are a match to TRBD2. With 2 bases clipped from V and 5 bases from J, the junction kept 13 bases outside the gene matches. The CDR3 is 17 residues long. The germline V gene encodes CDR1 SGHRS and CDR2 YFSETQ.

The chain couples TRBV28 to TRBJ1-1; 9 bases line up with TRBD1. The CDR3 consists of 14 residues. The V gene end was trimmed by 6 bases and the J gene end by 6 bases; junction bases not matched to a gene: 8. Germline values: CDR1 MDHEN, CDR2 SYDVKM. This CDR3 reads CASSPGTGRAEAFF. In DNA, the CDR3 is TGTGCCAGCAGCCCCGGGACAGGGAGGGCTGAAGCTTTCTTT.

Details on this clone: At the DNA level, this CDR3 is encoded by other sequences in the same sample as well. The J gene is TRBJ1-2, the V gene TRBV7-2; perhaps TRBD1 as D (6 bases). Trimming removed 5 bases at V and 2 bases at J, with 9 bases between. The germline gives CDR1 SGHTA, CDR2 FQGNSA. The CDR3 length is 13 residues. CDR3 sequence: CASSPGQNYGYTF. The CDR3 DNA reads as TGTGCCAGCAGCCCTGGACAGAACTATGGCTACACCTTC.

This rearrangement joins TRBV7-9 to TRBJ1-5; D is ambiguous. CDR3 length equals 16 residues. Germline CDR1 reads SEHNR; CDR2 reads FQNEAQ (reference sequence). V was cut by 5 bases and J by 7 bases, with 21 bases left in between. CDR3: CASSKSRGEARQPQHF. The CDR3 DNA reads TGTGCCAGCAGCAAATCTCGGGGAGAGGCACGGCAGCCCCAGCATTTT.

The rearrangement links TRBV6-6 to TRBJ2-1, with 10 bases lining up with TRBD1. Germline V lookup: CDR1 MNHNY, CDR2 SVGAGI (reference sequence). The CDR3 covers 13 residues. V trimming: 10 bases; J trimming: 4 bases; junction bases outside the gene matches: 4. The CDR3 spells CAIGTGAYNEQFF. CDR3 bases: TGTGCCATCGGGACAGGGGCTTACAATGAGCAGTTCTTC.

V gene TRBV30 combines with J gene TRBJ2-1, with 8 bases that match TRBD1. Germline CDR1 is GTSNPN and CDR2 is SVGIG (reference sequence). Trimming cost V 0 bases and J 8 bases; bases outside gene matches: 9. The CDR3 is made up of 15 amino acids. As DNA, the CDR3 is TGTGCCTGGAGTGTACAGGCTGGGACAGGCCATGAGCAGTTCTTC. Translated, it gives CAWSVQAGTGHEQFF.